The entry below gives a single T cell receptor (beta chain) sequence along with its context. Measured with immunoSEQ multiplex PCR; TCRdb has only the in-frame clones, and not every one. The data hold around 2.1 million clones, with roughly 91% observed a single time. The data are from a study of shared clonotypes between healthy human individuals. Study information: Donor composition was a couple of women and three men, aged 18 to 49.

Germline CDR1 and CDR2: MNHEY and SMNVEV (reference sequence). J lost 1 base, V lost 2 bases, and 4 bases had no gene match. The CDR3 runs 15 residues. Only CD45RO-negative cells positively selected for CCR7 counted as naive CD8 cells, so terminally differentiated effector memory CD45RA+ cells were excluded. This clonotype originated in a man aged 18 to 30 in good health. Some clones in this sample may be carry-over from other donors' samples. Sequences were obtained from naive CD8+ T cells from PBMCs. This chain joins TRBV27 and TRBJ1-1; 7 bases line up with TRBD1. The CDR3 region is CASSLEGATNTEAFF. The CDR3 DNA follows: TGTGCCAGCAGTTTAGAGGGGGCGACGAACACTGAAGCTTTCTTT.